These T cell receptor beta chains were read from a single sample in a study of early T cells in non-severe SARS-CoV-2 infection. TCRdb called the 5' RACE reads again in MiXCR, with one record for every CDR3 protein. The repertoire holds about 64,000 distinct CDR3 sequences, approximately 11% seen once, with 2.5% to 3.5% in the top ten. This material consisted of whole blood, taken at baseline. The receptor set was obtained from an adult who was a healthcare worker with PCR-confirmed SARS-CoV-2 infection or an uninfected control (not recorded which). CDR3s include the opening cysteine and the closing phenylalanine or tryptophan. D genes are given only for firm matches. The size of a clone is reported for some rows only, either as once, few or many, or as a class for expanded clones.

v_call	d_call	j_call	clone_size	cdr3_aa	cdr3_nt
TRBV9	TRBD2	TRBJ2-3	.	CASSVVSSGADTQYF	TGTGCCAGCAGCGTGGTTTCTAGCGGGGCAGATACGCAGTATTTT
TRBV7-8	.	TRBJ2-7	many	CASGGRDRFREQYF	TGTGCCAGCGGGGGGCGGGACAGATTTCGCGAGCAGTACTTC
TRBV15	.	TRBJ1-1	few	CATSRDGTLEAFF	TGTGCCACCAGCAGAGATGGGACCCTCGAAGCTTTCTTT
TRBV6-5	.	TRBJ2-7	few	CASSPEGGYEFPNTEQYF	TGTGCCAGCAGCCCGGAGGGCGGATACGAGTTCCCGAATACCGAGCAGTACTTC
TRBV19	TRBD2	TRBJ2-7	few	CASSPRDYLEQYF	TGTGCCAGTAGTCCCCGGGACTATCTCGAGCAGTACTTC
TRBV29-1	.	TRBJ1-2	few	CSVEVGVYGYTF	TGCAGCGTTGAAGTAGGCGTGTATGGCTACACCTTC
TRBV6-5	TRBD2	TRBJ2-1	many	CASSYLSASGVDEQFF	TGTGCCAGCAGTTACCTTTCAGCTAGCGGGGTCGATGAGCAGTTCTTC
TRBV6-6	TRBD2	TRBJ2-3	.	CASRLTSGTDTQYF	TGTGCCAGCAGGTTGACTAGCGGTACAGATACGCAGTATTTT
TRBV7-2	TRBD2	TRBJ2-3	many	CASSVAGTSGGALSDTQYF	TGTGCCAGCAGCGTGGCTGGGACTAGCGGGGGGGCTTTATCTGATACGCAGTATTTT
TRBV7-2	.	TRBJ2-2	few	CASSPGTHGELFF	TGTGCCAGCAGCCCCGGGACTCACGGGGAGCTGTTTTTT
TRBV4-1	.	TRBJ2-2	many	CASSLTSGSTGELFF	TGCGCCAGCAGCCTGACATCGGGGAGCACCGGGGAGCTGTTTTTT